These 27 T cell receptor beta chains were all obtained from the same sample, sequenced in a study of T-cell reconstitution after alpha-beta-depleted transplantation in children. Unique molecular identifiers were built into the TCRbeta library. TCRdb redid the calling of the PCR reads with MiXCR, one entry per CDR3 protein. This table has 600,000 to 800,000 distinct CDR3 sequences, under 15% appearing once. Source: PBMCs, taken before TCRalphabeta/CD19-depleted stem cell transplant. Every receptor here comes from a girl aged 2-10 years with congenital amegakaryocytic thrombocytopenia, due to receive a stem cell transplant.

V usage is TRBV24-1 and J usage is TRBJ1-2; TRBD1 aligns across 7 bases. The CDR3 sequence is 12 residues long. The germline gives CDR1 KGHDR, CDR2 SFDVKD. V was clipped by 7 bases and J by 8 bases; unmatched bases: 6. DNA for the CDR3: TGTGCCACCAGAGACAGGGTAGGAGGCTACACCTTC. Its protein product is CATRDRVGGYTF.

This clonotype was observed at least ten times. In DNA, the CDR3 is TGCAGCGTTGATCAGATGTCTAGCGGGAGGGCCCTCAATGAGCAGTTCTTC. Its protein is CSVDQMSSGRALNEQFF. The chain has TRBV29-1 and TRBJ2-1, with 12 bases lining up with TRBD2. V lost 3 bases, J lost 6 bases, and 12 bases stayed unmatched. This CDR3 contains 17 residues. Germline CDR1 and CDR2: SQVTM and ANQGSEA.

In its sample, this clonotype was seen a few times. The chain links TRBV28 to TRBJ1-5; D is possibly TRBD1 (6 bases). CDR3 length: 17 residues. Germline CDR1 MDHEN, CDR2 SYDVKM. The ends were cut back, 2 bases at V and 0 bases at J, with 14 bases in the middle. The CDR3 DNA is TGTGCCAGCAGTTTAGTGTTCCAGGGACATAGCAATCAGCCCCAGCATTTT. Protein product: CASSLVFQGHSNQPQHF.

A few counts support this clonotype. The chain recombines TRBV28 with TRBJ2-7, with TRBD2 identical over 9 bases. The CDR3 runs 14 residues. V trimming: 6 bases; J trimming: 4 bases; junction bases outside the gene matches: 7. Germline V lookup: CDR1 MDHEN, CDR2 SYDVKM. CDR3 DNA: TGTGCCAGCAGAGGACTAGCGAAGGGTTACGAGCAGTACTTC. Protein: CASRGLAKGYEQYF.

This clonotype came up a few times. The CDR3 coding sequence is TGCGCCAGCAGCTTGGGGAGGCCGCTCTACAATGAGCAGTTCTTC. Translating it yields CASSLGRPLYNEQFF. The rearrangement uses TRBV5-1 and TRBJ2-1, with D possibly TRBD2 on 5 matching bases. The CDR3 contains 15 residues. The germline V and J ends were trimmed by 0 bases and 3 bases, with 10 bases remaining between them. CDR1 and CDR2 (germline): SGHRS, YFSETQ.

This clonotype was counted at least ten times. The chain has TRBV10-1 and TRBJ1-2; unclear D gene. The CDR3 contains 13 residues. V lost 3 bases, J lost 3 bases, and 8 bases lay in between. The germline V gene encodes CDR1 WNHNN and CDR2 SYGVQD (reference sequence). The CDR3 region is CASSEEGYYGYTF. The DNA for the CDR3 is TGCGCCAGCAGTGAAGAGGGCTACTATGGCTACACCTTC.

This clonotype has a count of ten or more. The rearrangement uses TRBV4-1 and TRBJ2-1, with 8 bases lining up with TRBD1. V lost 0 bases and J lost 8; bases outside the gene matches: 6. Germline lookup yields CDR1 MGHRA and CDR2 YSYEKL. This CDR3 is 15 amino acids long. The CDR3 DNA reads TGCGCCAGCAGCCAAGATTGGACAGGGAGCTATGAGCAGTTCTTC. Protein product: CASSQDWTGSYEQFF.

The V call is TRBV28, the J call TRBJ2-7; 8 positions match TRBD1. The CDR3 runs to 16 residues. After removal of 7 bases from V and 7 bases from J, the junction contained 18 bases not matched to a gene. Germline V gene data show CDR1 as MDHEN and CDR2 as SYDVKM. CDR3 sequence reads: CASIKTGELFLGEQYF. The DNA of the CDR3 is TGTGCCAGCATTAAGACAGGGGAACTTTTTTTGGGGGAGCAGTACTTC.

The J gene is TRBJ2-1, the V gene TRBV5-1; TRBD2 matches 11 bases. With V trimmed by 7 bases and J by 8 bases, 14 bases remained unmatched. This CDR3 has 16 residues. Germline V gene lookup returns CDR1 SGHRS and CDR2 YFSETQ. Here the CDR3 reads CASRPILAGGRDEQFF. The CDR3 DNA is TGCGCCAGCCGACCGATTCTAGCGGGAGGCCGCGATGAGCAGTTCTTC.

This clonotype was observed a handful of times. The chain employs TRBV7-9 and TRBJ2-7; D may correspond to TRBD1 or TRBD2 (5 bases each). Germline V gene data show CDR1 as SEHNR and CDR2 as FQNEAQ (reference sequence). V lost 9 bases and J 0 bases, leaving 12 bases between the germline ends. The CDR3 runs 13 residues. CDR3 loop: CASQVGVSYEQYF. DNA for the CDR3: TGTGCCAGTCAGGTGGGGGTCTCCTACGAGCAGTACTTC.

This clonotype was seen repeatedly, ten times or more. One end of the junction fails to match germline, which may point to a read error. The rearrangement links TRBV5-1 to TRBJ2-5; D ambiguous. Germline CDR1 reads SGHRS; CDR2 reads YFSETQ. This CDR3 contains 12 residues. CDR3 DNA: TGTGCCAGCAGCTTAGGTCCGGAGACCCAGTACTTC. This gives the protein CASSLGPETQYF.

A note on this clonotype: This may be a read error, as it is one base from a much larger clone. The DNA for the CDR3 is TGTGCCAGCGGTTTCAGCGGGGACTACTACGAGCAGTACTTC. Protein sequence: CASGFSGDYYEQYF. This chain joins TRBV27 and TRBJ2-7; 7 nucleotides line up with TRBD2. Looked up from germline, CDR1 is MNHEY and CDR2 is SMNVEV (reference sequence). The CDR3 loop spans 14 amino acids.

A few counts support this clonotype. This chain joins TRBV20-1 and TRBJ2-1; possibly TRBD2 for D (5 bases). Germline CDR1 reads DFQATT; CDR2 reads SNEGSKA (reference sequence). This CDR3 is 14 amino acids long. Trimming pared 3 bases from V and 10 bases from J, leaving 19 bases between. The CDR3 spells CSASRSSRRSEQFF. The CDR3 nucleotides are TGCAGTGCTAGTAGGTCTAGCCGAAGGAGCGAGCAGTTCTTC.

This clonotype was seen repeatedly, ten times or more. Written as DNA, the CDR3 is TGCAGTGCTAGCGTGGGACTAGCGGACTACGAGCAGTACTTC. It codes for CSASVGLADYEQYF. The chain links TRBV20-1 to TRBJ2-7, with TRBD2 matching 11 bases. CDR1 is DFQATT, CDR2 SNEGSKA, per germline (reference sequence). The CDR3 consists of 14 residues. V gave up 3 bases and J gave up 3 bases; unmatched junction bases: 4.

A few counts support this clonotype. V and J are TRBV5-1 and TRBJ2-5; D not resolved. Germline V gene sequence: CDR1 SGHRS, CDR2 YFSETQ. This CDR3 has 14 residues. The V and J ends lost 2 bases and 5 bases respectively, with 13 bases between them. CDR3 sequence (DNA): TGCGCCAGCAGCTTTTCACCCTTGGCGGAGACCCAGTACTTC. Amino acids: CASSFSPLAETQYF.

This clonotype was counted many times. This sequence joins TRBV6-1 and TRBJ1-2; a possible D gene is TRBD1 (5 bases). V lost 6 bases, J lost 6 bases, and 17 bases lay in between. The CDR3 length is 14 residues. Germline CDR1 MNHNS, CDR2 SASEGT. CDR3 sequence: CASRETGHFHGYTF. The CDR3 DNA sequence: TGTGCCAGCAGGGAAACCGGACATTTCCATGGCTACACCTTC.

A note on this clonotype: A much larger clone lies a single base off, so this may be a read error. In DNA, the CDR3 is TGCTGTGCCCCGACAGGGGCGATGGGGGAGCCCCAGCATTTT. It codes for CCAPTGAMGEPQHF. The chain has TRBV20-1 and TRBJ1-5; TRBD1 agrees at 8 bases. This CDR3 has 14 residues. The germline V gene has CDR1 DFQATT and CDR2 SNEGSKA (reference sequence).

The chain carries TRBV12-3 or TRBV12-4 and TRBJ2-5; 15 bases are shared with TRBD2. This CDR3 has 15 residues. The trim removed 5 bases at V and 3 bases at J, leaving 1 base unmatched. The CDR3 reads CASSGLAGGEETQYF. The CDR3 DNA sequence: TGTGCCAGCAGTGGACTAGCGGGAGGGGAAGAGACCCAGTACTTC.

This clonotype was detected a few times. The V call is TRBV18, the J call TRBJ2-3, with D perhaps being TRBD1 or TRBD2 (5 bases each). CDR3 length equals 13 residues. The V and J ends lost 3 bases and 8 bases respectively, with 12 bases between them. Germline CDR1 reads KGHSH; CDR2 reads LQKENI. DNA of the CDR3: TGTGCCAGCTCACCGGGGGATGGTCTTACGCAGTATTTT. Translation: CASSPGDGLTQYF.

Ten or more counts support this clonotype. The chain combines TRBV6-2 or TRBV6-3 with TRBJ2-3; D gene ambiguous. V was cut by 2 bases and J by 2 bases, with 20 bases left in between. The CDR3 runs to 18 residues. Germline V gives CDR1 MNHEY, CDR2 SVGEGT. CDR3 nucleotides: TGTGCCAGCAGTTACGGATCCGAAATCGGACGCCACACAGATACGCAGTATTTT. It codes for CASSYGSEIGRHTDTQYF.

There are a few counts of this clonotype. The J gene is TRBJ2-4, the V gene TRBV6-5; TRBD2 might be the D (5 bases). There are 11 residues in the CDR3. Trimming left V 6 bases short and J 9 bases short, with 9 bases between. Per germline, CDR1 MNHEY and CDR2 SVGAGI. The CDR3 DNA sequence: TGTGCCAGCAGCAGCGGAGGCATTCAGTACTTC. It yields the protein CASSSGGIQYF.

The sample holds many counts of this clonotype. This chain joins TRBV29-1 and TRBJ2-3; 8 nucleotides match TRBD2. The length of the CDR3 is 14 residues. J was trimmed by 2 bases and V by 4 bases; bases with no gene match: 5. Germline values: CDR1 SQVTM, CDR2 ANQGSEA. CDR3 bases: TGCAGCGTTGGCACACTAGCGGCCACAGATACGCAGTATTTT. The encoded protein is CSVGTLAATDTQYF.

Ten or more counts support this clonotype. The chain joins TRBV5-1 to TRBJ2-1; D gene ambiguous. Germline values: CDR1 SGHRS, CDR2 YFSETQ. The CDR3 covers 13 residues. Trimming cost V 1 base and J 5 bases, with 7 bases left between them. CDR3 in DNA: TGCGCCAGCAGCTTGCTACCCAACAATGAGCAGTTCTTC. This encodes CASSLLPNNEQFF.

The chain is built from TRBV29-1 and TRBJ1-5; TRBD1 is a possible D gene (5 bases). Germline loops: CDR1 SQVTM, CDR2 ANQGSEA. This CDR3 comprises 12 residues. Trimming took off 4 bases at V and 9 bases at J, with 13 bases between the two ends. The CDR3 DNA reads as TGCAGCGTTGTGAGCTTTGGGGGGCCCCAGCATTTT. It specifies CSVVSFGGPQHF.

CDR3 sequence reads: CASIPTSGSRYEQYF. The CDR3, as DNA: TGTGCCAGCATCCCGACTAGCGGGAGTCGGTACGAGCAGTACTTC. This rearrangement joins TRBV7-2 to TRBJ2-7; 12 bases fit TRBD2. After removal of 7 bases from V and 4 bases from J, the junction contained 8 bases not matched to a gene. The germline V gene has CDR1 SGHTA and CDR2 FQGNSA. CDR3 length: 15 residues.

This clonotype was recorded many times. For the CDR3, the DNA is TGTGCCAGCAGCCCGGCGGACACCGGGGAGCTGTTTTTT. This gives the protein CASSPADTGELFF. The chain has TRBV7-9 and TRBJ2-2; D is uncertain. The CDR3 runs 13 residues. The V and J ends lost 5 bases and 3 bases respectively, with 7 bases between them. CDR1 is SEHNR, CDR2 FQNEAQ, per germline (reference sequence).

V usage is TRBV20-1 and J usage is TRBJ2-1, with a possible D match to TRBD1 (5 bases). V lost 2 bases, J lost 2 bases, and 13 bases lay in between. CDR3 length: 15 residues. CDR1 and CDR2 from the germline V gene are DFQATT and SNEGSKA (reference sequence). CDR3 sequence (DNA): TGCAGTGCTAGAACCCGACAGTCAACCTACAATGAGCAGTTCTTC. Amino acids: CSARTRQSTYNEQFF.